Each of the 26 T cell receptor beta chains below was sequenced from the same sample in a study of T-cell reconstitution after alpha-beta-depleted transplantation in children. Construction of the TCRbeta library involved unique molecular identifiers. TCRdb processed the PCR reads anew with MiXCR; each CDR3 protein has one entry. This repertoire shows around 500,000 distinct CDR3 sequences, 9.5% to 15% found once; its top ten account for about 6%. Sequencing was performed on PBMCs from the stem cell graft donor, taken from the stem cell graft. These receptors were collected from a human donor who donated a stem cell graft to a child with combined immunodeficiency.

This clonotype has at least ten counts. The CDR3 DNA reads as TGCAGCCTAGTGTCCTACAATGAGCAGTTCTTC. This encodes CSLVSYNEQFF. V and J are TRBV20-1 and TRBJ2-1; D ambiguous. In germline, CDR1 is DFQATT, CDR2 SNEGSKA (reference sequence). This CDR3 comprises 11 residues.

This clonotype appeared many times. The chain combines TRBV4-2 with TRBJ2-7; D may be TRBD2 (6 bases). The length of the CDR3 is 14 residues. CDR1 and CDR2 (germline): LGHNA, YNFKEQ. The V and J ends lost 4 bases and 0 bases respectively, with 10 bases between them. The CDR3 nucleotides are TGTGCCAGCAGCCGTAGCGGCTACTCCTACGAGCAGTACTTC. Amino acids: CASSRSGYSYEQYF.

This clonotype was detected many times. The chain employs TRBV9 and TRBJ2-7, with D unclear. V gave up 3 bases and J gave up 1 base, with 8 bases separating them. Germline CDR1 is SGDLS and CDR2 is YYNGEE. The CDR3 consists of 13 residues. CDR3 DNA: TGTGCCAGCAGCGAGGGCGGATCCTACGAGCAGTACTTC. It encodes CASSEGGSYEQYF.

The V and J genes are TRBV9 and TRBJ2-7; 7 bases map to TRBD2. The CDR3 runs 15 residues. Trimming took 2 bases from V and 6 from J; bases not matched to a gene: 11. Germline lookup yields CDR1 SGDLS and CDR2 YYNGEE. As DNA, the CDR3 is TGTGCCAGCAGCGTTGAGGGAGGGCCGTATGGCGAGCAGTACTTC. Translating gives CASSVEGGPYGEQYF.

The chain combines TRBV5-6 with TRBJ2-2, with 8 bases fitting TRBD1. Germline V lookup: CDR1 SGHDT, CDR2 YYEEEE. CDR3 length: 20 residues. Unmatched junction bases numbered 15, after V lost 0 bases and J lost 2 bases. CDR3 sequence reads: CASSLVGDPGGHANTGELFF. The DNA of the CDR3 is TGTGCCAGCAGCTTGGTGGGAGATCCAGGGGGCCATGCCAACACCGGGGAGCTGTTTTTT. Based on the CDR3 plus reference TRBV5-6 and TRBJ2-2, the full variable domain is DAGVTQSPTHLIKTRGQQVTLRCSPKSGHDTVSWYQQALGQGPQFIFQYYEEEERQRGNFPDRFSGHQFPNYSSELNVNALLLGDSALYLCASSLVGDPGGHANTGELFFGEGSRLTVL.

This clonotype appeared a few times. This rearrangement joins TRBV7-3 to TRBJ2-3, with 7 bases identical to TRBD1. Germline V gene data show CDR1 as SGHTA and CDR2 as FQGTGA. The J segment lost 3 bases and the V segment lost 10 bases, leaving 7 bases of the junction unmatched. The CDR3 covers 13 residues. The CDR3 DNA reads as TGTGCCACTAGTCTACAGGGGACAGATACGCAGTATTTT. Protein: CATSLQGTDTQYF.

This clonotype was found many times. The rearrangement uses TRBV20-1 and TRBJ2-7; 13 bases align to TRBD2. The CDR3 is 16 amino acids. V dropped 6 bases and J dropped 6; count of bases not matched to a gene: 14. Germline V gene data show CDR1 as DFQATT and CDR2 as SNEGSKA (reference sequence). The CDR3 spells CSAYGTSGTETLEQYF. In nucleotides, the CDR3 is TGCAGTGCGTATGGGACTAGCGGGACGGAAACTCTCGAGCAGTACTTC.

This clonotype has only a few counts. V gene TRBV6-2 or TRBV6-3 combines with J gene TRBJ1-2; 12 nucleotides agree with TRBD1. Germline lookup yields CDR1 MNHEY and CDR2 SVGEGT. This CDR3 comprises 16 residues. V lost 4 bases and J lost 7; bases outside the gene matches: 10. Here the CDR3 reads CASSSIPGQGARGYTF. CDR3 bases: TGTGCCAGCAGTTCGATTCCGGGACAGGGGGCGCGTGGCTACACCTTC.

This clonotype was seen repeatedly, ten times or more. For the CDR3, the DNA is TGTGCCAGCAGCTTGACAGGGTGGGAGACCCAGTACTTC. This encodes CASSLTGWETQYF. The V call is TRBV7-8, the J call TRBJ2-5, with 7 bases matching TRBD1. CDR1 is SGHVS and CDR2 is FQNEAQ in the germline V gene. This CDR3 has 13 amino acids. V lost 3 bases to trimming and J lost 5 bases; unmatched junction nucleotides: 3.

This clonotype appeared many times. The V and J genes are TRBV6-1 and TRBJ2-1; weak D call: TRBD2 (5 bases). Germline V CDR1 and CDR2: MNHNS, SASEGT. V gave up 8 bases and J gave up 1 base, with 6 bases separating them. This CDR3 is built from 12 residues. This CDR3 reads CASGGSYNEQFF. CDR3 bases: TGTGCCAGCGGCGGGTCCTACAATGAGCAGTTCTTC.

This clonotype was observed a handful of times. The chain couples TRBV27 to TRBJ1-5, with D unresolved. V was pared by 0 bases and J by 0 bases, with 9 bases between. The V gene's germline CDR1 is MNHEY and CDR2 SMNVEV (reference sequence). CDR3 length: 16 amino acids. The CDR3 DNA reads as TGTGCCAGCAGTTTATCGATGGCAGATAGCAATCAGCCCCAGCATTTT. It is translated as CASSLSMADSNQPQHF.

This clonotype was seen ten or more times. The chain combines TRBV12-3 or TRBV12-4 with TRBJ1-1; unclear D gene. The CDR3 has 12 residues. The V gene lost 3 bases and the J gene lost 4 bases, with 6 bases spanning the gap. As DNA, the CDR3 is TGTGCCAGCAGTTTTGAAGGCACTGAAGCTTTCTTT. Protein: CASSFEGTEAFF.

The rearrangement links TRBV10-3 to TRBJ2-5, with D unresolved. The CDR3 is 12 residues long. Trimming stripped 2 bases from V and 7 bases from J, with 8 bases between. Germline CDR1 reads ENHRY; CDR2 reads SYGVKD. CDR3 in DNA: TGTGCCATCAGTGAGGGTCTTGGGACCCAGTACTTC. Encoded protein: CAISEGLGTQYF.

In its sample, this clonotype was seen many times. V usage is TRBV15 and J usage is TRBJ2-5; D is perhaps TRBD2 (5 bases). The CDR3 has 16 residues. Germline V gives CDR1 LNHNV, CDR2 YYDKDF (reference sequence). Between the trimmed V and J ends, which lost 1 base and 4 bases, there was a span of 16 bases. The CDR3 nucleotides read TGTGCCACCAGCAGAGGAGGGAGCTCCCCCTTAGAGACCCAGTACTTC. This sequence encodes CATSRGGSSPLETQYF.

This clonotype came up a few times. V gene TRBV28 combines with J gene TRBJ2-2; D unclear. V shed 7 bases and J shed 9 bases, with 15 bases lying between them. CDR3 length: 13 residues. Germline V gives CDR1 MDHEN, CDR2 SYDVKM. CDR3 amino acids: CASTSNPSRELFF. CDR3 in DNA: TGTGCCAGCACGTCTAACCCGAGCCGGGAGCTGTTTTTT.

This clonotype was detected only a few times. The V gene is TRBV18, the J gene TRBJ2-3; no definite D call. The V end was cut by 6 bases, the J end by 1 base, with 11 bases between. This CDR3 comprises 14 residues. Germline lookup yields CDR1 KGHSH and CDR2 LQKENI. This CDR3 is CASSQNGRTDTQYF. CDR3 sequence (DNA): TGTGCCAGCTCCCAGAACGGGCGCACAGATACGCAGTATTTT.

The table lists this clonotype with a few counts. CDR3 sequence: CASSSTGPGNTIYF. Written as DNA, the CDR3 is TGTGCCAGCAGTTCGACAGGGCCTGGAAACACCATATATTTT. The chain carries TRBV27 and TRBJ1-3, with TRBD1 identical over 7 bases. V lost 4 bases and J lost 2; bases outside the gene matches: 2. Germline V gives CDR1 MNHEY, CDR2 SMNVEV (reference sequence). The CDR3 loop spans 14 amino acids.

In this sample, this clonotype turned up a few times. This chain connects TRBV7-9 to TRBJ2-1, with D hard to call. The germline gives CDR1 SEHNR, CDR2 FQNEAQ (reference sequence). V lost 2 bases to trimming and J lost 4 bases, with 12 bases between them. The CDR3 runs 15 residues. CDR3 residues: CASSLLGGPYNEQFF. CDR3 DNA sequence: TGTGCCAGCAGCTTATTGGGTGGTCCGTACAATGAGCAGTTCTTC. The variable domain in full, completed from reference TRBV7-9 and TRBJ2-1, reads DTGVSQNPRHKITKRGQNVTFRCDPISEHNRLYWYRQTLGQGPEFLTYFQNEAQLEKSRLLSDRFSAERPKGSFSTLEIQRTEQGDSAMYLCASSLLGGPYNEQFFGPGTRLTVL.

The gene calls are TRBV5-1 and TRBJ1-4; unclear D gene. The V end was cut by 2 bases, the J end by 0 bases, with 5 bases between. The CDR3 sequence is 14 residues long. Germline values: CDR1 SGHRS, CDR2 YFSETQ. CDR3 DNA sequence: TGCGCCAGCAGCTTAGAGCCAACTAATGAAAAACTGTTTTTT. Amino acid sequence: CASSLEPTNEKLFF.

A word on this clonotype: Relative to the germline gene, one junction end is altered; a read error may explain this. V usage is TRBV7-7 and J usage is TRBJ2-5; 9 nucleotides agree with TRBD2. Per the germline V gene, CDR1 is SSHAT and CDR2 is FNYEAQ (reference sequence). CDR3 length equals 15 residues. CDR3 in DNA: TGTGCTAGCAGCTCGCGACTAGCGGTACAAGAGACCCAGTACTTC. It is translated as CASSSRLAVQETQYF. Together with reference TRBV7-7 and TRBJ2-5, the CDR3 gives the full variable domain: GAGVSQSPRYKVTKRGQDVTLRCDPISSHATLYWYQQALGQGPEFLTYFNYEAQPDKSGLPSDRFSAERPEGSISTLTIQRTEQRDSAMYRCASSSRLAVQETQYFGPGTRLLVL.

This clonotype was recorded at least ten times. The J gene is TRBJ2-3, the V gene TRBV4-3; D call uncertain. Trimming removed 1 base from V and 2 bases from J, with 4 bases in between. The CDR3 loop spans 13 amino acids. CDR1 LGHNA and CDR2 YSLEER come from the germline V gene. The CDR3 DNA reads as TGCGCCAGCAGCCAAGCCTACACAGATACGCAGTATTTT. It encodes CASSQAYTDTQYF.

This clonotype was seen only a few times. The chain combines TRBV27 with TRBJ1-4; TRBD1 might be the D (5 bases). The V and J ends lost 4 bases and 8 bases respectively, with 26 bases between them. This CDR3 comprises 18 residues. From germline, CDR1 is MNHEY and CDR2 SMNVEV (reference sequence). The CDR3 is CASSSTQGATSPREKLFF. CDR3 bases: TGTGCCAGCAGTTCGACCCAAGGGGCAACCTCACCGAGGGAAAAACTGTTTTTT.

The chain couples TRBV3-1 to TRBJ1-3; D not certain. Germline CDR1 reads LGHDT; CDR2 reads YNNKEL (reference sequence). Trimming took 3 bases from V and 2 from J, leaving 5 bases between them. This CDR3 contains 13 residues. The CDR3 protein is CASSHRTGNTIYF. The CDR3 DNA is TGTGCCAGCAGCCATCGTACTGGAAACACCATATATTTT.

This clonotype was seen ten or more times. The genes are TRBV12-3 or TRBV12-4 and TRBJ2-2; unclear D gene. V gave up 5 bases and J gave up 4 bases, with 5 bases separating them. The CDR3 contains 12 residues. The CDR3 sequence is CASSRFTGELFF. DNA for the CDR3: TGTGCCAGCAGTCGTTTCACCGGGGAGCTGTTTTTT.

This clonotype was picked up many times. V usage is TRBV20-1 and J usage is TRBJ2-2; the match to TRBD2 covers 9 bases. From germline, CDR1 is DFQATT and CDR2 SNEGSKA (reference sequence). Losses at the gene ends were 4 bases for V and 7 bases for J; bases not matched to a gene: 7. The CDR3 sequence is 14 residues long. CDR3 residues: CSAKASGVGGELFF. CDR3 DNA: TGCAGTGCTAAGGCTAGCGGGGTTGGCGGGGAGCTGTTTTTT.

This clonotype has just a few counts. The V call is TRBV6-2 or TRBV6-3, the J call TRBJ2-7; either TRBD1 or TRBD2 may fit D (5 bases each). V lost 4 bases and J 3 bases, leaving 10 bases between the germline ends. The CDR3 is 13 residues long. Germline V gives CDR1 MNHEY, CDR2 SVGEGT. The CDR3 DNA follows: TGTGCCAGCAGTTCATGGGGGTACTACGAGCAGTACTTC. Its translation: CASSSWGYYEQYF.